Presented here are 23 T cell receptor beta chains from one specimen sequenced in a study of cytomegalovirus exposure and HLA in healthy donors. In the PCR, 60 Vbeta and 13 Jbeta primers were used. The method was immunoSEQ multiplex PCR; TCRdb's version includes in-frame clones alone and lacks a portion of them. Altogether about 93,000 clones are present, 82% being singletons, with the ten largest covering approximately 3.6%. The material sequenced was PBMCs. The receptors come from a middle-aged man in good health and CMV-seronegative.

This clone was detected only a few times. The chain couples TRBV6-5 to TRBJ2-7, with 7 bases lining up with TRBD2. J was trimmed by 3 bases and V by 5 bases; bases with no gene match: 1. Germline V gives CDR1 MNHEY, CDR2 SVGAGI. The CDR3 sequence is 12 residues long. CDR3 coding DNA: TGTGCCAGCAGTCCTAGCGGCTACGAGCAGTACTTC. Translation gives CASSPSGYEQYF.

The rearrangement joins TRBV28 to TRBJ2-4; 12 positions agree with TRBD2. Germline V gives CDR1 MDHEN, CDR2 SYDVKM. Germline trimming cut 6 bases from V and 0 bases from J; bases unmatched to any gene: 3. This CDR3 comprises 16 residues. The CDR3 nucleotides read TGTGCCAGCAGCAAGGGACTAGCGGGAGCCAAAAACATTCAGTACTTC. It is translated as CASSKGLAGAKNIQYF.

The chain recombines TRBV13 with TRBJ2-7; D possibly corresponds to TRBD1 (5 bases). Trimming cost V 0 bases and J 3 bases, with 9 bases left between them. The CDR3 has 14 amino acids. Germline CDR1 and CDR2: PRHDT and FYEKMQ (reference sequence). The CDR3 is CASSLGRASYEQYF. CDR3 in DNA: TGTGCCAGCAGCTTAGGCAGGGCCAGCTACGAGCAGTACTTC.

This clone was counted between two and nine times. The chain employs TRBV18 and TRBJ2-7; 7 nucleotides match TRBD2. CDR3 length equals 14 residues. CDR1 KGHSH and CDR2 LQKENI come from the germline V gene. With 4 bases clipped from V and 4 bases from J, the junction kept 7 bases outside the gene matches. CDR3 in amino acids: CASSLAEAGYEQYF. The CDR3 DNA follows: TGTGCCAGCTCACTAGCGGAAGCGGGGTACGAGCAGTACTTC.

V and J are TRBV29-1 and TRBJ2-1, with 7 bases matching TRBD2. The CDR3 has 15 residues. The germline V gene encodes CDR1 SQVTM and CDR2 ANQGSEA. V gave up 4 bases and J gave up 1 base; unmatched junction bases: 7. The CDR3 reads CSVVRAGVSYNEQFF. The CDR3 nucleotides read TGCAGCGTTGTCCGGGCGGGAGTTTCCTACAATGAGCAGTTCTTC.

V and J are TRBV7-3 and TRBJ2-1; 13 bases fit TRBD2. The CDR3 runs 16 residues. V lost 5 bases to trimming and J lost 4 bases; unmatched junction nucleotides: 5. Germline CDR1 SGHTA, CDR2 FQGTGA. The CDR3 DNA follows: TGTGCCAGCAGCGAAGGGACTAGCGGGGTTTACAATGAGCAGTTCTTC. Protein product: CASSEGTSGVYNEQFF.

The rearrangement links TRBV28 to TRBJ1-3; TRBD1 matches at 9 bases. Germline-derived CDR1 and CDR2 are MDHEN and SYDVKM. The CDR3 runs to 23 residues. V was pared by 5 bases and J by 8 bases, with 34 bases of the junction left unmatched. The DNA of the CDR3 is TGTGCCAGCAGTCCCCTCAGGGGACAGGGTAAAGGTTCTACCATCCTGGGCCGGGACACCATATATTTT. Its translation: CASSPLRGQGKGSTILGRDTIYF. Full variable domain (rest looked up from reference TRBV28 and TRBJ1-3): DVKVTQSSRYLVKRTGEKVFLECVQDMDHENMFWYRQDPGLGLRLIYFSYDVKMKEKGDIPEGYSVSREKKERFSLILESASTNQTSMYLCASSPLRGQGKGSTILGRDTIYFGEGSWLTVV.

The CDR3 DNA reads TGTGCCAGCAGTTACTTGACGGGGAACACTGAAGCTTTCTTT. This translates into CASSYLTGNTEAFF. The chain recombines TRBV6-5 with TRBJ1-1; D remains unclear. CDR3 length equals 14 residues. V lost 1 base, J lost 1 base, and 7 bases lay in between. Germline-derived CDR1 and CDR2 are MNHEY and SVGAGI.

The chain has TRBV7-9 and TRBJ2-2; tentative D call: TRBD1 (5 bases). The CDR3 consists of 13 residues. Germline V CDR1 and CDR2: SEHNR, FQNEAQ (reference sequence). Trimming pared 4 bases from V and 9 bases from J, leaving 12 bases between. The DNA for the CDR3 is TGTGCCAGCAGCTCTTCTTGGGGCCGGGAGCTGTTTTTT. This sequence encodes CASSSSWGRELFF.

The rearrangement joins TRBV29-1 to TRBJ2-3; 8 bases align to TRBD1. The J segment lost 1 base and the V segment lost 1 base, leaving 13 bases of the junction unmatched. The germline V gene has CDR1 SQVTM and CDR2 ANQGSEA. This CDR3 is 18 amino acids long. For the CDR3, the DNA is TGCAGCGTTGAAGGGTGGCCAGGGGGCAGGTTGGGCACAGATACGCAGTATTTT. This translates into CSVEGWPGGRLGTDTQYF.

The genes are TRBV28 and TRBJ1-1; maybe TRBD1 (5 bases). Germline V gene sequence: CDR1 MDHEN, CDR2 SYDVKM. This CDR3 has 15 amino acids. The ends were cut back, 6 bases at V and 4 bases at J, with 18 bases in the middle. CDR3 residues: CASSRPGGGSTEAFF. CDR3 sequence (DNA): TGTGCCAGCAGCCGTCCCGGGGGAGGGAGCACTGAAGCTTTCTTT. Complete variable domain (other parts from reference TRBV28 and TRBJ1-1): DVKVTQSSRYLVKRTGEKVFLECVQDMDHENMFWYRQDPGLGLRLIYFSYDVKMKEKGDIPEGYSVSREKKERFSLILESASTNQTSMYLCASSRPGGGSTEAFFGQGTRLTVV.

The V call is TRBV5-1, the J call TRBJ2-7, with D unclear. The germline CDR1 and CDR2 sequences are SGHRS and YFSETQ. CDR3 length: 16 amino acids. V was pared by 6 bases and J by 0 bases, with 19 bases between. CDR3 coding DNA: TGCGCCAGCATTGAGCCCTCACAGTCCTTCTCCTACGAGCAGTACTTC. Translation: CASIEPSQSFSYEQYF.

The chain employs TRBV11-3 and TRBJ2-1, with 13 bases aligning to TRBD2. There are 18 residues in the CDR3. The V gene's germline CDR1 is SGHNT and CDR2 YENEEA. V was clipped by 1 base and J by 3 bases; unmatched bases: 6. The CDR3 DNA follows: TGTGCCAGCAGCTTAGGCTCCGGACTAGCGGGGGACTACAATGAGCAGTTCTTC. Translating gives CASSLGSGLAGDYNEQFF.

On this clone itself: A read error may produce the germline difference seen at one junction end. Other nucleotide sequences from this sample produce the same CDR3. The chain employs TRBV12-5 and TRBJ2-3, with TRBD1 matching over 9 bases. The CDR3 runs 15 residues. Germline CDR1 and CDR2: LGHNT and FRNRAP. CDR3 loop: CASGKTGGGTDTQYF. The CDR3 DNA reads TGTGCTAGTGGCAAAACAGGGGGCGGCACGGATACGCAGTATTTT.

The chain employs TRBV7-3 and TRBJ2-3, with TRBD2 matching 9 bases. The trim removed 2 bases at V and 4 bases at J, leaving 4 bases unmatched. The CDR3 sequence is 15 residues long. Germline-derived CDR1 and CDR2 are SGHTA and FQGTGA. CDR3 nucleotide sequence: TGTGCCAGCAGCTTATACGGCGGGAGGGCAGATACGCAGTATTTT. It yields the protein CASSLYGGRADTQYF.

This clone was recorded many times. The chain links TRBV15 to TRBJ2-1, with a possible D match to TRBD1 (6 bases). CDR1 LNHNV and CDR2 YYDKDF come from the germline V gene (reference sequence). The CDR3 covers 18 residues. Trimming shortened V by 0 bases and J by 5 bases, and 20 bases separated the two germline ends. CDR3 coding DNA: TGTGCCACCAGCAGAGATTCCCCGCAGGGGTTTCTTGACAATGAGCAGTTCTTC. Amino acids: CATSRDSPQGFLDNEQFF.

The V and J genes are TRBV18 and TRBJ2-7, with 7 bases that match TRBD1. The CDR3 has 16 amino acids. J lost 0 bases, V lost 6 bases, and 11 bases had no gene match. CDR1 KGHSH and CDR2 LQKENI come from the germline V gene. The CDR3 sequence: CASSPDRLISSYEQYF. CDR3 in DNA: TGTGCCAGCTCTCCGGACAGGCTAATATCCTCCTACGAGCAGTACTTC. The full variable domain, its missing parts supplied by reference TRBV18 and TRBJ2-7, is NAGVMQNPRHLVRRRGQEARLRCSPMKGHSHVYWYRQLPEEGLKFMVYLQKENIIDESGMPKERFSAEFPKEGPSILRIQQVVRGDSAAYFCASSPDRLISSYEQYFGPGTRLTVT.

This clone has more than one count but fewer than ten. The chain carries TRBV28 and TRBJ2-7; TRBD1 matches 9 bases. Unmatched junction bases numbered 7, after V lost 1 base and J lost 3 bases. The CDR3 length is 16 residues. CDR1 is MDHEN, CDR2 SYDVKM, per germline. CDR3 sequence (DNA): TGTGCCAGCAGTTTATCCAGACAGGGGGGAGGCTACGAGCAGTACTTC. Its protein product is CASSLSRQGGGYEQYF.

The gene calls are TRBV29-1 and TRBJ2-7; tentative D call: TRBD2 (5 bases). Germline CDR1 reads SQVTM; CDR2 reads ANQGSEA. This CDR3 region has 13 residues. V dropped 4 bases and J dropped 5 bases, with 15 bases sitting between them. CDR3 bases: TGCAGCGTTGGGGCCGCCCGGGGTGACGAGCAGTACTTC. This encodes CSVGAARGDEQYF.

The chain uses TRBV6-5 and TRBJ2-1; the match to TRBD2 covers 13 bases. The trim removed 0 bases at V and 8 bases at J, leaving 1 base unmatched. Looked up from germline, CDR1 is MNHEY and CDR2 is SVGAGI. This CDR3 is 15 amino acids long. The CDR3 DNA follows: TGTGCCAGCAGTTACTCAACTAGCGGGAGGGATGAGCAGTTCTTC. This codes for CASSYSTSGRDEQFF.

The chain recombines TRBV2 with TRBJ2-3; TRBD1 is a possible D gene (5 bases). From germline, CDR1 is SNHLY and CDR2 FYNNEI. This CDR3 is 16 amino acids long. V lost 6 bases and J lost 5, with 21 bases in between. In DNA form, the CDR3 reads TGTGCCAGCAGGGGGCCCGGCAGGAAGTCCGGAGATACGCAGTATTTT. Translating gives CASRGPGRKSGDTQYF.

A single count supports this clone. The J gene is TRBJ2-1, the V gene TRBV9, with D possibly matching TRBD2 (5 bases). Trimming removed 3 bases from V and 6 bases from J, with 13 bases in between. The CDR3 contains 14 residues. Germline V lookup: CDR1 SGDLS, CDR2 YYNGEE. The CDR3 is CASSAPTRTNEQFF. The CDR3, as DNA: TGTGCCAGCAGCGCCCCAACTAGGACCAATGAGCAGTTCTTC.

V is TRBV10-3 and J is TRBJ1-2, with 7 nucleotides matching TRBD1. The V and J ends lost 4 bases and 3 bases, in that order; junction bases with no gene match: 11. Germline V gives CDR1 ENHRY, CDR2 SYGVKD. The CDR3 totals 16 residues. This CDR3 is CAISAGGQDIYYGYTF. CDR3 DNA: TGTGCCATCAGTGCTGGAGGACAGGATATTTACTATGGCTACACCTTC.